This T cell receptor beta chain emerged from a study of T cell changes during pregnancy in multiple sclerosis. CDR1 is SGHRS, CDR2 YFSETQ, per germline. The CDR3 has 14 residues. Trimming pared 2 bases from V and 4 bases from J, leaving 9 bases between. Sequenced by immunoSEQ multiplex PCR; TCRdb stores in-frame clones only, minus some. The profile covers 42,000 or so clones, with roughly 87% appearing a single time and more than 0.7% taken by the ten largest. The clonotype was recovered from a female donor with multiple sclerosis, enrolled in a pregnancy study. This rearrangement joins TRBV5-1 to TRBJ1-4; no definite D call. Source: CD4+ T cells from peripheral blood mononuclear cells, taken after pregnancy. CDR3: CASSLQSNNEKLFF. The CDR3 nucleotides are TGCGCCAGCAGCTTACAGTCGAATAATGAAAAACTGTTTTTT. Full variable domain (rest looked up from reference TRBV5-1 and TRBJ1-4): KAGVTQTPRYLIKTRGQQVTLSCSPISGHRSVSWYQQTPGQGLQFLFEYFSETQRNKGNFPGRFSGRQFSNSRSEMNVSTLELGDSALYLCASSLQSNNEKLFFGSGTQLSVL.